A selection of T cell receptor beta chains follows, all from one sample in a study of OX40 agonist ivuxolimab in advanced cancers. Repertoires were generated with immunoSEQ multiplex PCR, while TCRdb's copy carries only in-frame clones and drops some. Of about 20,000 clones detected, 86% appear once; the ten largest clones hold approximately 15%. The sample here was CD4+ or CD8+ T cells sorted from blood, taken in a trial of the OX40 agonist ivuxolimab. These receptors were collected from an adult with an advanced solid tumor such as melanoma, head and neck, liver or kidney cancer. Both conserved end residues are part of each CDR3. A D gene is named only where the DNA matches it firmly. Rows give clone size only sometimes, using once, few, many, or a class for an expanded clone.

.,TRBV30,TRBJ2-2,.,TGTGCCTGGACTACCCAGGGGATCCCCGGGGAGCTGTTTTTT,CAWTTQGIPGELFF
.,TRBV15,TRBJ2-7,.,TGTGCCACCAGCAGAGAGAAGGGAAACTACGAGCAGTACTTC,CATSREKGNYEQYF
once,TRBV7-9,TRBJ2-7,.,TGTGCCAGCAGCAGAACAGGGTCAACCTACGAGCAGTACTTC,CASSRTGSTYEQYF
.,TRBV19,TRBJ1-4,.,TGTGCCAGTAGTATAAGGGGGAATGAAAAACTGTTTTTT,CASSIRGNEKLFF
once,TRBV6-5,TRBJ2-4,.,TGTGCCAGCAGTCCACAGGGTTTAAACATTCAGTACTTC,CASSPQGLNIQYF
few,TRBV9,TRBJ2-5,TRBD2,TGTGCCAGCAGCGTAGGAGCTAGCGGTCTACAGACCCAGTACTTC,CASSVGASGLQTQYF
.,TRBV5-6,TRBJ1-5,.,TGTGCCAGCAGCTTACGGGGGTCTGGCAATCAGCCCCAGCATTTT,CASSLRGSGNQPQHF
.,TRBV21-1,TRBJ2-3,.,TGTGCCAGCAGGTTTCGGGGTGAGGAAGATACGCAGTATTTT,CASRFRGEEDTQYF
.,TRBV18,TRBJ1-4,.,TGTGCCAGCTCACCATGGGCCAGGGAAGGTGCTAATGAAAAACTGTTTTTT,CASSPWAREGANEKLFF
.,TRBV20-1,TRBJ2-3,.,TGCAGTGCGGGGCCGTTTAATACGCAGTATTTT,CSAGPFNTQYF
.,TRBV11-3,TRBJ2-7,TRBD2,TGTGCCAGCAGGGCGCTGGGGGGGATCGAGCAGTACTTC,CASRALGGIEQYF
.,TRBV10-3,TRBJ2-5,.,TGTGCCATCAGTGAGTCGCAACGGGGGGCCCAAGAGACCCAGTACTTC,CAISESQRGAQETQYF
.,TRBV6-6,TRBJ2-1,.,TGTGCCAGCAGTTACTCTGCAGGGGCTTACAATGAGCAGTTCTTC,CASSYSAGAYNEQFF
.,TRBV5-1,TRBJ2-3,.,TGCGCCAGCAGCCCTCCTAGCACAGATACGCAGTATTTT,CASSPPSTDTQYF
few,TRBV11-2,TRBJ2-5,.,TGTGCCAGCAGCTCAGATGGATTGGGGACCCAGTACTTC,CASSSDGLGTQYF
.,TRBV27,TRBJ2-5,.,TGTGCCAGCAGCCCAATATCTTTCGGGACACGTGATGGGACCCAGTACTTC,CASSPISFGTRDGTQYF
.,TRBV28,TRBJ1-1,.,TGTGCCAGCAGTTTCGGGCGCACTGAAGCTTTCTTT,CASSFGRTEAFF
.,TRBV18,TRBJ1-2,.,TGTGCCAGCTCACCCACGGGGGGCGGGACAAGCTCGCCTGGCTACACCTTC,CASSPTGGGTSSPGYTF
.,TRBV5-6,TRBJ2-7,TRBD1,TGTGCCAGCAGCCCAAAGGGGGCCGGCGAGCAGTACTTC,CASSPKGAGEQYF